This TCR beta chain was captured by sequencing in a study of control samples from healthy donors and cancer patients. The repertoire was sequenced with immunoSEQ multiplex PCR; TCRdb's copy has only in-frame clones and lacks some. The table records over 150,000 clones, 90% to 95% of them present only once. Sequenced sample: blood. The clonotype originates from a woman aged 18-29 years in good health.

The CDR3 region is CASSQETPDRGLGSYEQYF. For the CDR3, the DNA is TGTGCCAGCAGCCAAGAAACTCCAGACAGGGGGTTAGGTTCCTACGAGCAGTACTTC. The chain joins TRBV3-1 (or the pseudogene TRBV3-2) to TRBJ2-7, with 9 bases that match TRBD1. Germline assignment: CDR1 LGHDT and CDR2 YNNKEL (reference sequence). The trim removed 0 bases at V and 1 base at J, leaving 13 bases unmatched. The CDR3 runs 19 residues.